Sequencing of this TCR beta chain was carried out in a study of T cell responses to AZD1222 COVID-19 vaccine. About the study: Second doses were pooled across both intervals (about 4 or about 12 weeks). Study conclusions and caveats: Nearly half of spike-specific TCRs reportedly target variant regions that are unmutated in the B.1.351 and B.1.1.7 variants.

Concerning this clone: Antigen specificity is unknown.

Only in-frame clones appear in the TCRdb table, and some are missing; sequencing was by immunoSEQ multiplex PCR. The sample holds approximately 160,000 clones, 90% seen once. Germline values: CDR1 LGHNA, CDR2 YSLEER. The CDR3 sequence is 13 residues long. Trimming left V 0 bases short and J 3 bases short, with 6 bases between. The TCR comes from an adult in good health. The chain couples TRBV4-3 to TRBJ2-7, with D perhaps TRBD2 (5 bases). The sample in question was peripheral blood, obtained on day 0 of AZD1222 vaccination. CDR3 coding DNA: TGCGCCAGCAGCCAAGACCGGGACTACGAGCAGTACTTC. Translation gives CASSQDRDYEQYF.